Presented here are 4 T cell receptor beta chains from one specimen sequenced in a study of cytomegalovirus exposure and HLA in healthy donors. PCR used 60 Vbeta primers and 13 Jbeta primers. The table came from immunoSEQ multiplex PCR; TCRdb's copy has only in-frame clones and leaves some out. Among approximately 82,000 clones listed, 74% were seen once. Material for sequencing was PBMCs. These receptors came from a woman aged 50 to 60 in good health and CMV-seropositive.

V and J are TRBV27 and TRBJ1-4, with 9 bases matching TRBD1. This CDR3 comprises 15 residues. The V gene end was trimmed by 8 bases and the J gene end by 7 bases; junction bases not matched to a gene: 11. The germline gives CDR1 MNHEY, CDR2 SMNVEV (reference sequence). The CDR3 DNA is TGTGCCAGCCGTGAGTCGGGGACAGGGTCTGAAAAACTGTTTTTT. Amino acid sequence: CASRESGTGSEKLFF.

This clone was observed once. The gene calls are TRBV19 and TRBJ2-7; TRBD1 matches 10 bases. J was trimmed by 2 bases and V by 4 bases; bases with no gene match: 2. Germline V gives CDR1 LNHDA, CDR2 SQIVND (reference sequence). The CDR3 spans 14 residues. The DNA for the CDR3 is TGTGCCAGTAGTACCGGGACAGGGGCCTACGAGCAGTACTTC. Its protein product is CASSTGTGAYEQYF.

This chain uses TRBV30 with TRBJ1-5; D remains unclear. V lost 0 bases, J lost 4 bases, and 7 bases lay in between. CDR1 and CDR2 from the germline V gene are GTSNPN and SVGIG (reference sequence). The CDR3 has 13 amino acids. The CDR3 loop reads CAWSVHLNQPQHF. The CDR3 region has the DNA TGTGCCTGGAGTGTACACCTTAATCAGCCCCAGCATTTT.

There are a few counts of this clone. This chain connects TRBV7-2 to TRBJ1-4; D gene ambiguous. The CDR3 sequence is 16 residues long. Trimming took 1 base from V and 0 from J, leaving 9 bases between them. Looked up from germline, CDR1 is SGHTA and CDR2 is FQGNSA. The DNA of the CDR3 is TGTGCCAGCAGCTTAGAATGGAGTGCAACTAATGAAAAACTGTTTTTT. Its protein product is CASSLEWSATNEKLFF.